The 30 T cell receptor beta chains presented below share a single source sample, sequenced in a study of T cells in Graves' hyperthyroidism and ophthalmopathy. Amplification of TCR beta CDR3 regions was performed using RNA transcripts as template. The study used the HTBI primer set for a first-round RT-PCR of the TCR CDR3. Via MiXCR, TCRdb re-called the multiplex PCR reads, giving one row per CDR3 protein. Of 640,000 or so distinct CDR3 sequences in the sample, over 12% were seen once. The sequenced sample was blood. The receptors here all came from a woman in her late teens or twenties with Graves' ophthalmopathy.

There are many counts of this clonotype. The chain combines TRBV28 with TRBJ2-3, with TRBD1 matching over 11 bases. Per germline, CDR1 MDHEN and CDR2 SYDVKM. The CDR3 has 15 residues. V was pared by 6 bases and J by 6 bases, with 8 bases of the junction left unmatched. In nucleotides, the CDR3 is TGTGCCAGCAGGACCGGGACAGGGGGACGGGATACGCAGTATTTT. It yields the protein CASRTGTGGRDTQYF.

This clonotype was counted many times. This rearrangement joins TRBV20-1 to TRBJ1-1; D not certain. The CDR3 length is 12 residues. Germline V lookup: CDR1 DFQATT, CDR2 SNEGSKA (reference sequence). For the CDR3, the DNA is TGCAGGATATTACAAGTGAACACTGAAGCTTTCTTT. Translating it yields CRILQVNTEAFF.

The chain combines TRBV3-2 with TRBJ2-1; TRBD2 is the table's D call, not checked against the DNA. TRBV3-2 is a pseudogene. There are 11 residues in the CDR3. The CDR3 coding sequence is TGTGCCAGCAACGATAGCGATGAGCAGTTCTTC. Translation: CASNDSDEQFF.

This clonotype has at least ten counts. V gene TRBV6-1 combines with J gene TRBJ2-7, with 15 bases lining up with TRBD2. V lost 10 bases to trimming and J lost 3 bases; unmatched junction nucleotides: 10. Germline V CDR1 and CDR2: MNHNS, SASEGT. CDR3 length: 16 amino acids. CDR3 region: CATYSGTSGRNYEQYF. The CDR3 region has the DNA TGTGCCACCTACTCCGGGACTAGCGGGAGGAACTACGAGCAGTACTTC.

There are many counts of this clonotype. V and J are TRBV28 and TRBJ2-7; D call uncertain. CDR3 length equals 14 residues. Trimming shortened V by 2 bases and J by 3 bases, and 11 bases separated the two germline ends. Germline-derived CDR1 and CDR2 are MDHEN and SYDVKM. The CDR3 sequence: CASSLVGNHYEQYF. DNA of the CDR3: TGTGCCAGCAGTTTAGTCGGCAACCACTACGAGCAGTACTTC.

This clonotype occurred many times. This chain joins TRBV20-1 and TRBJ2-7, with D possibly being TRBD2 (6 bases). Per the germline V gene, CDR1 is DFQATT and CDR2 is SNEGSKA (reference sequence). This CDR3 contains 14 residues. V was trimmed by 5 bases and J by 2 bases, leaving 16 bases between them. The CDR3 sequence is CSARQPTSPYEQYF. The CDR3 DNA follows: TGCAGTGCTCGACAACCGACTAGTCCCTACGAGCAGTACTTC.

This clonotype was counted at least ten times. This chain joins TRBV6-1 and TRBJ1-1; D not resolved. In germline, CDR1 is MNHNS, CDR2 SASEGT. V was cut by 2 bases and J by 5 bases, with 9 bases left in between. This CDR3 has 13 amino acids. The CDR3 DNA is TGTGCCAGCAGTGAACTGGACGAGACTGAAGCTTTCTTT. It yields the protein CASSELDETEAFF.

In its sample, this clonotype was seen many times. For the CDR3, the DNA is TGCAGTGCTGGAAAATTCGGGGTATCCTACGAGCAGTACTTC. Its translation is CSAGKFGVSYEQYF. The chain is built from TRBV20-1 and TRBJ2-7; perhaps TRBD2 as D (5 bases). Germline CDR1 is DFQATT and CDR2 is SNEGSKA (reference sequence). With 5 bases removed from V and 1 base from J, the gap between germline ends came to 15 bases. CDR3 length equals 14 residues.

This clonotype showed up many times. The genes are TRBV7-8 and TRBJ2-2, with D possibly being TRBD1 (5 bases). The CDR3 loop spans 16 amino acids. From germline, CDR1 is SGHVS and CDR2 FQNEAQ. Trimming took 2 bases from V and 0 from J, leaving 10 bases between them. CDR3 region: CASSLRQKSNTGELFF. The CDR3, as DNA: TGTGCCAGCAGCTTAAGACAGAAATCGAACACCGGGGAGCTGTTTTTT.

In its sample, this clonotype was seen a few times. This chain links TRBV19 with TRBJ1-2, with D tentatively TRBD1 (6 bases). The CDR3 sequence is 15 residues long. Per germline, CDR1 LNHDA and CDR2 SQIVND (reference sequence). Between the trimmed V and J ends, which lost 6 bases and 4 bases, there was a span of 18 bases. The CDR3 DNA reads as TGTGCCAGTAGCCCCGTCTTGACAGGATCCTATGGCTACACCTTC. Residues: CASSPVLTGSYGYTF.

This clonotype was counted a few times. J is TRBJ2-3 and V is TRBV10-2; D is ambiguous. Germline V gene data show CDR1 as WSHSY and CDR2 as SAAADI. There are 15 residues in the CDR3. V was trimmed by 6 bases and J by 9 bases, leaving 22 bases between them. The DNA of the CDR3 is TGCGCCAGCAGATACACGGGCCCCTTAATTTTGACGCAGTATTTT. This translates into CASRYTGPLILTQYF.

This clonotype was recorded many times. The chain employs TRBV28 and TRBJ2-3, with 9 bases matching TRBD1. The ends lost 0 bases at V and 2 bases at J; junction bases unmatched: 12. CDR1 is MDHEN and CDR2 is SYDVKM in the germline V gene. CDR3 length equals 19 residues. Here the CDR3 DNA reads TGTGCCAGCAGTTTATGGGGTCCGGGGACAGGGCGAATCACAGATACGCAGTATTTT. As protein: CASSLWGPGTGRITDTQYF.

This clonotype was counted at least ten times. The gene calls are TRBV5-1 and TRBJ2-5; 10 bases align to TRBD2. The germline V gene has CDR1 SGHRS and CDR2 YFSETQ. The CDR3 totals 15 residues. V trimming: 1 base; J trimming: 2 bases; junction bases outside the gene matches: 2. DNA for the CDR3: TGCGCCAGCAGCTTGACTAGCGGGATGCAAGAGACCCAGTACTTC. Its protein product is CASSLTSGMQETQYF. Full variable domain (outside the CDR3, taken from reference TRBV5-1 and TRBJ2-5): KAGVTQTPRYLIKTRGQQVTLSCSPISGHRSVSWYQQTPGQGLQFLFEYFSETQRNKGNFPGRFSGRQFSNSRSEMNVSTLELGDSALYLCASSLTSGMQETQYFGPGTRLLVL.

This clonotype was counted at least ten times. The chain employs TRBV2 and TRBJ2-7; 9 bases match TRBD2. V lost 0 bases to trimming and J lost 3 bases; unmatched junction nucleotides: 3. Germline CDR1 SNHLY, CDR2 FYNNEI. The CDR3 is 15 amino acids. The CDR3 bases are TGTGCCAGCAGTGAAGCCGGGACTAGCAACTACGAGCAGTACTTC. Translated: CASSEAGTSNYEQYF.

This clonotype has a count of ten or more. This sequence joins TRBV4-2 and TRBJ2-3; D might be TRBD1 or TRBD2, each matching 6 bases. V was pared by 0 bases and J by 1 base, with 14 bases between. Germline V gene sequence: CDR1 LGHNA, CDR2 YNFKEQ. CDR3 length: 17 residues. CDR3 loop: CASSQEWGARGTDTQYF. The DNA for the CDR3 is TGTGCCAGCAGCCAAGAATGGGGGGCGCGTGGCACAGATACGCAGTATTTT.

This clonotype was counted between two and nine times. The V call is TRBV4-1, the J call TRBJ2-7; 7 bases line up with TRBD2. The V segment lost 1 base and the J segment 5 bases; nucleotides outside the gene matches: 5. CDR1 and CDR2 from the germline V gene are MGHRA and YSYEKL. This CDR3 is 14 amino acids long. CDR3 in DNA: TGCGCCAGCAGCCAAGGGGCGGGGAGGGACGAGCAGTACTTC. This translates into CASSQGAGRDEQYF.

This clonotype has a count of ten or more. CDR3: CASSPDRGMVYGYTF. The CDR3, as DNA: TGTGCCAGCAGTCCCGACAGGGGCATGGTCTATGGCTACACCTTC. This chain connects TRBV28 to TRBJ1-2; 8 bases are shared with TRBD1. CDR1 and CDR2 (germline): MDHEN, SYDVKM. This CDR3 spans 15 amino acids. The junction had 9 bases not matched to a gene; V was cut back by 5 bases and J by 4 bases.

Here the CDR3 reads CASSRSSGRGRGPDYEQYF. DNA for the CDR3: TGTGCCAGCAGCCGATCTTCCGGCAGGGGGCGAGGCCCGGACTACGAGCAGTACTTC. This sequence joins TRBV9 and TRBJ2-7; 8 bases fit TRBD1. This CDR3 region has 19 residues. In germline, CDR1 is SGDLS, CDR2 YYNGEE. Unmatched junction bases numbered 21, after V lost 4 bases and J lost 3 bases.

This clonotype was counted a few times. The V and J genes are TRBV18 and TRBJ2-2; D might be TRBD2 (6 bases). V dropped 1 base and J dropped 2 bases, with 8 bases sitting between them. Per the germline V gene, CDR1 is KGHSH and CDR2 is LQKENI. The CDR3 contains 15 residues. The CDR3 region is CASSPQGGNTGELFF. The CDR3 region has the DNA TGTGCCAGCTCACCACAGGGAGGAAACACCGGGGAGCTGTTTTTT.

Many counts were recorded for this clonotype. Compared with germline, one end of the junction differs, possibly owing to a read error. V is TRBV6-1 and J is TRBJ1-1; D is unresolved. CDR3 length: 13 residues. CDR1 and CDR2 (germline): MNHNS, SASEGT. CDR3 bases: TGTGCCAGCATGTGGGGTGGGAACGCTGAAGCTTTCTTT. Protein sequence: CASMWGGNAEAFF.

This clonotype was recorded once. This clone may be a read error of a much larger clone one base away. The chain carries TRBV4-1 and TRBJ2-1; weak D call: TRBD2 (5 bases). From germline, CDR1 is MGHRA and CDR2 YSYEKL. This CDR3 comprises 17 residues. The CDR3 coding sequence is TGTGCCAGCAGCCAAGGTTCTGGAACTAGTATCTACAATGAGCAGTTCTTC. Its translation: CASSQGSGTSIYNEQFF.

This clonotype was recorded at least ten times. The CDR3 region is CASSDTPGAVPPLNTEAFF. CDR3 in DNA: TGTGCCAGCAGCGATACCCCGGGGGCCGTGCCACCACTTAACACTGAAGCTTTCTTT. This chain connects TRBV7-9 to TRBJ1-1, with D perhaps TRBD1 (6 bases). CDR1 SEHNR and CDR2 FQNEAQ come from the germline V gene (reference sequence). The ends were cut back, 5 bases at V and 2 bases at J, with 27 bases in the middle. This CDR3 is built from 19 residues.

The V call is TRBV19, the J call TRBJ2-7, with TRBD1 matching 7 bases. Trimming at V came to 5 bases and at J to 3 bases, leaving 10 bases not matched to a gene. The germline V gene encodes CDR1 LNHDA and CDR2 SQIVND (reference sequence). This CDR3 comprises 15 residues. CDR3 coding DNA: TGTGCCAGTAGTTTCCGGGACAGAGCTAACTACGAGCAGTACTTC. As protein: CASSFRDRANYEQYF.

This clonotype was found many times. This rearrangement joins TRBV7-8 to TRBJ2-1; unclear D gene. Looked up from germline, CDR1 is SGHVS and CDR2 is FQNEAQ. Trimming pared 2 bases from V and 8 bases from J, leaving 16 bases between. The CDR3 is 15 residues long. The CDR3 coding sequence is TGTGCCAGCAGCTTAATAGTTTCGAAGTCCGATGAGCAGTTCTTC. Translating gives CASSLIVSKSDEQFF.

The DNA for the CDR3 is TGTGCCAGCAGTCAGGTCTATAATTCACCCCTCCACTTT. This translates into CASSQVYNSPLHF. The V gene is TRBV7-2, the J gene TRBJ1-6; D gene uncertain. Germline V gene data show CDR1 as SGHTA and CDR2 as FQGNSA. V was pared by 6 bases and J by 3 bases, with 6 bases between. CDR3 length: 13 amino acids.

This clonotype came up many times. V is TRBV28 and J is TRBJ1-5, with a tentative D call TRBD1 (5 bases). The germline V gene has CDR1 MDHEN and CDR2 SYDVKM. The CDR3 is 15 amino acids. Between the trimmed V and J ends, which lost 2 bases and 4 bases, there was a span of 12 bases. Here the CDR3 reads CASSLQGGVNQPQHF. CDR3 DNA sequence: TGTGCCAGCAGTTTACAGGGAGGGGTTAATCAGCCCCAGCATTTT.

In its sample, this clonotype was seen many times. The genes are TRBV2 and TRBJ1-5; no clear D gene. CDR3 length: 14 amino acids. Germline V CDR1 and CDR2: SNHLY, FYNNEI. V was clipped by 5 bases and J by 2 bases, with 10 bases between them. The CDR3 DNA reads as TGTGCCAGCAGTCTCGATTTAGGCAATCAGCCCCAGCATTTT. The encoded protein is CASSLDLGNQPQHF.

V usage is TRBV4-1 and J usage is TRBJ1-5; maybe TRBD1 (5 bases). The CDR3 totals 16 residues. Germline V gene data show CDR1 as MGHRA and CDR2 as YSYEKL. V lost 1 base and J lost 7, with 17 bases in between. In DNA, the CDR3 is TGCGCCAGCAGCCAAGTCTCGGACCTCTGGGGGCAGCCCCAGCATTTT. Encoded protein: CASSQVSDLWGQPQHF.

This clonotype showed up many times. V and J are TRBV2 and TRBJ2-3; D possibly corresponds to TRBD2 (5 bases). The CDR3 covers 14 residues. The V gene lost 6 bases and the J gene lost 1 base, with 11 bases spanning the gap. CDR1 is SNHLY, CDR2 FYNNEI, per germline. The CDR3 coding sequence is TGTGCCAGCAGCTCTTTCGGGGGCACAGATACGCAGTATTTT. Translation: CASSSFGGTDTQYF.

The sample holds a few counts of this clonotype. V and J are TRBV19 and TRBJ2-7, with a tentative D call TRBD2 (6 bases). The CDR3 runs 16 residues. The germline CDR1 and CDR2 sequences are LNHDA and SQIVND (reference sequence). V dropped 1 base and J dropped 4 bases, with 17 bases sitting between them. CDR3 loop: CASSIGLPAGSYEQYF. The CDR3 DNA reads as TGTGCCAGTAGTATAGGCCTACCGGCGGGGAGTTACGAGCAGTACTTC.